These 2 T cell receptor beta chains were all obtained from the same sample, sequenced in a study of cytomegalovirus exposure and HLA in healthy donors. Vbeta (60) and Jbeta (13) primers were used in the PCR. Data came from immunoSEQ multiplex PCR; TCRdb stores just in-frame clones and leaves some out. The table includes about 120,000 clones, 75% to 90% detected once. Sample: PBMCs. These receptors came from a man aged 40-50 years in good health and CMV-seronegative.

The chain carries TRBV19 and TRBJ1-1; D is unclear. Germline assignment: CDR1 LNHDA and CDR2 SQIVND (reference sequence). This CDR3 comprises 10 residues. Trimming took 8 bases from V and 5 from J, leaving 6 bases between them. Here the CDR3 reads CASGLTEAFF. The DNA of the CDR3 is TGTGCCAGTGGCCTGACTGAAGCTTTCTTT.

V gene TRBV7-9 combines with J gene TRBJ1-1; no clear D. The V end lost 1 base, the J end lost 1 base, and 10 bases lay between the germline ends. The CDR3 runs to 15 residues. Germline-derived CDR1 and CDR2 are SEHNR and FQNEAQ (reference sequence). CDR3 nucleotides: TGTGCCAGCAGCTTAGGTTTGTCGGGGAACACTGAAGCTTTCTTT. The encoded protein is CASSLGLSGNTEAFF.